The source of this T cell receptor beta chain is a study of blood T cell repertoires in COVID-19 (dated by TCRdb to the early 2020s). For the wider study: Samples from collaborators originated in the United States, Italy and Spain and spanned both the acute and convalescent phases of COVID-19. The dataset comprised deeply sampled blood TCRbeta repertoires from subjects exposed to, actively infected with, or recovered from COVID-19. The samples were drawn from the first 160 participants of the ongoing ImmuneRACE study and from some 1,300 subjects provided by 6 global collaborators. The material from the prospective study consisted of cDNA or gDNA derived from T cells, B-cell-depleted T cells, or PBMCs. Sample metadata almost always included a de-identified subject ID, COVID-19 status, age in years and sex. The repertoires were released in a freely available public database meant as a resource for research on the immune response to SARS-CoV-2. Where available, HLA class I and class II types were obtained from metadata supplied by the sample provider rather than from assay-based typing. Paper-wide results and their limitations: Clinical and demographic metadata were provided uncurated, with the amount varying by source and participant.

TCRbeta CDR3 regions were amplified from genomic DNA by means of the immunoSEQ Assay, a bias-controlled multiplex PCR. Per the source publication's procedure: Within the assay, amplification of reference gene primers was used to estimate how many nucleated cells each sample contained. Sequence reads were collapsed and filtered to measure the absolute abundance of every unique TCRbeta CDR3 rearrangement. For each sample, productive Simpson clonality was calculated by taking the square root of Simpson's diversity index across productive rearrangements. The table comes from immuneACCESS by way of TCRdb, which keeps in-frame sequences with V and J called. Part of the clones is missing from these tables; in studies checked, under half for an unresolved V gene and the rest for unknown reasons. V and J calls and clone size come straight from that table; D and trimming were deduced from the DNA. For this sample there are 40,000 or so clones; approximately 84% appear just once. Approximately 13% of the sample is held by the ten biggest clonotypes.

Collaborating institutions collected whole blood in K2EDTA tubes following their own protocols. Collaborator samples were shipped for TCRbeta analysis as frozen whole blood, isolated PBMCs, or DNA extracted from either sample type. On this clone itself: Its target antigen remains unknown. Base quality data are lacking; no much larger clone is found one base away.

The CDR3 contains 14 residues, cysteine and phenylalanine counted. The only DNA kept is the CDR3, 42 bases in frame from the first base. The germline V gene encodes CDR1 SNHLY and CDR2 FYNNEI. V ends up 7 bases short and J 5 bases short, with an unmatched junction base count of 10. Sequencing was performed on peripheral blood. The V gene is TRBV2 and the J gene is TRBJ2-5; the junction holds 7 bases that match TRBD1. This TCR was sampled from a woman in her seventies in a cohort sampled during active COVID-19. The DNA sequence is TGTGCCAGCAAAGAGACAGGGATGGGGGAGACCCAGTACTTC. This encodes CASKETGMGETQYF.